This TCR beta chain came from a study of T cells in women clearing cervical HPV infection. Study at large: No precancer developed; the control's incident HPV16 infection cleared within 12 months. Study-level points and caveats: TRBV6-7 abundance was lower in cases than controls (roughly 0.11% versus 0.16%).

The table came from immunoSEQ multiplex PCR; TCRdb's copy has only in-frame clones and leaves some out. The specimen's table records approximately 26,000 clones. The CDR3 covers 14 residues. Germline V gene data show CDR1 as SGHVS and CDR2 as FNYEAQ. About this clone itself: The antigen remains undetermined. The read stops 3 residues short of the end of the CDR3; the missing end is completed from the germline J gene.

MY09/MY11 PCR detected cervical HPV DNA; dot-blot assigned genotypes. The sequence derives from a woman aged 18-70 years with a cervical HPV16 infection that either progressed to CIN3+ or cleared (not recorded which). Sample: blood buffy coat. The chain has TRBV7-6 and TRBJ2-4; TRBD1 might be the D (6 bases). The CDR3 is CASSLGGPNYGQYF. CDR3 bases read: TGTGCCAGCAGCTTAGGGGGGCCTAACTATGGT.